The 30 T cell receptor beta chains listed next were all sequenced from one sample in a study of identical twins. TCRdb recomputed calls from the 5' RACE reads with MiXCR, one row per CDR3 protein. The sample yields 420,000 or so distinct CDR3 sequences, around 18% seen once. Material for sequencing was naive T cells sorted from blood. The receptors derive from a man in his fifties or sixties in good health.

This clonotype appeared many times. The chain is built from TRBV11-2 and TRBJ2-2, with TRBD2 identical over 10 bases. CDR3 size: 17 residues. CDR1 SGHAT and CDR2 FQNNGV come from the germline V gene. V gave up 5 bases and J gave up 6 bases; unmatched junction bases: 12. The CDR3 reads CASSPIDPAGGPGELFF. CDR3 DNA sequence: TGTGCCAGCAGCCCAATCGATCCAGCGGGGGGGCCCGGGGAGCTGTTTTTT.

The V and J genes are TRBV10-3 and TRBJ2-1; a possible D gene is TRBD1 (5 bases). V was cut by 0 bases and J by 7 bases, with 7 bases left in between. Germline CDR1 is ENHRY and CDR2 is SYGVKD. The CDR3 has 13 amino acids. The CDR3 spells CAISESTANEQFF. CDR3 in DNA: TGTGCCATCAGTGAGTCGACAGCAAATGAGCAGTTCTTC.

The gene calls are TRBV5-1 and TRBJ1-5; D possibly corresponds to TRBD1 (5 bases). V was trimmed by 3 bases and J by 6 bases, leaving 10 bases between them. The CDR3 has 13 residues. CDR1 is SGHRS, CDR2 YFSETQ, per germline. The CDR3 DNA reads as TGCGCCAGCAGCTCCCATGGGGGTCAGCCCCAGCATTTT. The encoded protein is CASSSHGGQPQHF.

The chain links TRBV6-1 to TRBJ1-1; no firm D call. The V gene's germline CDR1 is MNHNS and CDR2 SASEGT. CDR3 size: 13 residues. V was pared by 4 bases and J by 8 bases, with 14 bases between. CDR3 DNA: TGTGCCAGCAGTGTTCATTTCACTCGAGAAGCTTTCTTT. Translated: CASSVHFTREAFF.

The rearrangement uses TRBV5-6 and TRBJ1-5; D is unclear. Trimming shortened V by 0 bases and J by 6 bases, and 10 bases separated the two germline ends. The V gene's germline CDR1 is SGHDT and CDR2 YYEEEE. The CDR3 sequence is 14 residues long. CDR3 coding DNA: TGTGCCAGCAGCTTGGCGACAAGAGGTCAGCCCCAGCATTTT. Its protein is CASSLATRGQPQHF.

This clonotype was seen ten or more times. The genes are TRBV28 and TRBJ2-7; D gene unclear. V shed 6 bases and J shed 3 bases, with 12 bases lying between them. This CDR3 is built from 13 residues. The germline CDR1 and CDR2 sequences are MDHEN and SYDVKM. The CDR3 nucleotides read TGTGCCAGCAGACAAGTGACAAACTACGAGCAGTACTTC. Translating it yields CASRQVTNYEQYF.

V is TRBV7-2 and J is TRBJ2-3, with no clear D. This CDR3 has 17 amino acids. Germline-derived CDR1 and CDR2 are SGHTA and FQGNSA. V lost 5 bases and J 3 bases, leaving 21 bases between the germline ends. The CDR3 reads CASSPSAASRITDTQYF. The CDR3 DNA reads TGTGCCAGCAGCCCCTCCGCGGCTAGTAGGATAACAGATACGCAGTATTTT.

This chain uses TRBV4-2 with TRBJ1-5; TRBD1 might be the D (5 bases). V gave up 0 bases and J gave up 7 bases, with 13 bases separating them. This CDR3 has 15 amino acids. The V gene's germline CDR1 is LGHNA and CDR2 YNFKEQ. The CDR3 DNA is TGTGCCAGCAGCCAAGACAGGGATATGGGCCAGCCCCAGCATTTT. Protein product: CASSQDRDMGQPQHF.

The table lists this clonotype with a few counts. The genes are TRBV20-1 and TRBJ2-7; no reliable D call. The germline gives CDR1 DFQATT, CDR2 SNEGSKA (reference sequence). The V gene lost 5 bases and the J gene lost 2 bases, with 16 bases spanning the gap. The CDR3 spans 14 residues. This CDR3 is CSASLPARTYEQYF. The DNA for the CDR3 is TGCAGTGCTTCCCTACCGGCCAGGACCTACGAGCAGTACTTC.

There are many counts of this clonotype. V gene TRBV7-6 combines with J gene TRBJ2-2; D is uncertain. In germline, CDR1 is SGHVS, CDR2 FNYEAQ. V lost 3 bases and J lost 0, with 14 bases in between. The CDR3 contains 17 residues. The CDR3 DNA follows: TGTGCCAGCAGCTTTGGCGTCGATCGGCCGAACACCGGGGAGCTGTTTTTT. Protein sequence: CASSFGVDRPNTGELFF.

This chain joins TRBV28 and TRBJ2-2, with D tentatively TRBD2 (6 bases). Trimming removed 4 bases from V and 4 bases from J, with 10 bases in between. Germline V CDR1 and CDR2: MDHEN, SYDVKM. This CDR3 is built from 14 residues. The CDR3 loop is CASSSFGSTGELFF. The CDR3 DNA is TGTGCCAGCAGTTCGTTCGGGAGCACCGGGGAGCTGTTTTTT.

This clonotype was observed at least ten times. The chain employs TRBV20-1 and TRBJ1-1; D may be TRBD1 (6 bases). With 4 bases removed from V and 0 bases from J, the gap between germline ends came to 15 bases. The CDR3 has 15 amino acids. Germline V gives CDR1 DFQATT, CDR2 SNEGSKA (reference sequence). In nucleotides, the CDR3 is TGCAGTGCTACCAACTTTGACAGGATGAACACTGAAGCTTTCTTT. Translated, it gives CSATNFDRMNTEAFF.

In this sample, this clonotype turned up many times. The V call is TRBV5-1, the J call TRBJ2-7; 14 bases map to TRBD2. With V trimmed by 3 bases and J by 5 bases, 1 base remained unmatched. The CDR3 length is 14 residues. The germline V gene has CDR1 SGHRS and CDR2 YFSETQ. DNA for the CDR3: TGCGCCAGCAGCTCGGGACTAGCGGGAGACGAGCAGTACTTC. It translates to CASSSGLAGDEQYF.

This clonotype was seen ten or more times. The chain employs TRBV5-1 and TRBJ2-5; D remains ambiguous. Germline assignment: CDR1 SGHRS and CDR2 YFSETQ. V dropped 0 bases and J dropped 5 bases, with 5 bases sitting between them. The CDR3 consists of 12 residues. The CDR3 DNA follows: TGCGCCAGCAGCTTGGCGGCGGAGACCCAGTACTTC. Amino acid sequence: CASSLAAETQYF. Using reference TRBV5-1 and TRBJ2-5 for the parts outside the CDR3, the full variable domain is KAGVTQTPRYLIKTRGQQVTLSCSPISGHRSVSWYQQTPGQGLQFLFEYFSETQRNKGNFPGRFSGRQFSNSRSEMNVSTLELGDSALYLCASSLAAETQYFGPGTRLLVL.

This clonotype was detected only a few times. The chain joins TRBV7-2 to TRBJ2-3; TRBD2 aligns across 8 bases. The germline gives CDR1 SGHTA, CDR2 FQGNSA. V was clipped by 1 base and J by 5 bases; unmatched bases: 8. This CDR3 comprises 16 residues. The CDR3 loop is CASSLEGTRPEDTQYF. In DNA, the CDR3 is TGTGCCAGCAGCTTAGAAGGGACTAGACCAGAAGATACGCAGTATTTT.

This clonotype was seen at least ten times. The chain is built from TRBV20-1 and TRBJ2-7; 10 bases map to TRBD2. V shed 6 bases and J 3 bases; nucleotides not matched to a gene: 8. The CDR3 runs to 14 residues. From germline, CDR1 is DFQATT and CDR2 SNEGSKA (reference sequence). The CDR3 region is CSATGLAKFYEQYF. In nucleotides, the CDR3 is TGCAGTGCCACGGGACTAGCGAAATTCTACGAGCAGTACTTC.

The chain couples TRBV5-1 to TRBJ1-1; D is perhaps TRBD1 (5 bases). The CDR3 covers 16 residues. Trimming cost V 8 bases and J 0 bases, with 20 bases left between them. Germline CDR1 SGHRS, CDR2 YFSETQ. CDR3 DNA: TGCGCCAGTTCAGCCGCTGGGGGAAGCATGAACACTGAAGCTTTCTTT. Translation: CASSAAGGSMNTEAFF.

There are a few counts of this clonotype. The genes are TRBV29-1 and TRBJ2-3, with 8 nucleotides matching TRBD2. The trim removed 4 bases at V and 4 bases at J, leaving 10 bases unmatched. CDR1 SQVTM and CDR2 ANQGSEA come from the germline V gene. The CDR3 length is 15 residues. CDR3 loop: CSVARRSGGPDTQYF. In DNA form, the CDR3 reads TGCAGCGTTGCCAGGAGGAGCGGGGGCCCAGATACGCAGTATTTT.

In this sample, this clonotype turned up many times. The rearrangement links TRBV20-1 to TRBJ2-7; a possible D gene is TRBD2 (6 bases). CDR3 length equals 13 residues. Deletions cut 5 bases from V and 3 bases from J, with 14 bases between. The germline V gene has CDR1 DFQATT and CDR2 SNEGSKA (reference sequence). The CDR3 loop reads CSALPGLNYEQYF. The DNA for the CDR3 is TGCAGTGCTCTCCCAGGACTAAACTACGAGCAGTACTTC.

V and J are TRBV11-2 and TRBJ1-2; 7 bases align to TRBD1. CDR3 length: 13 amino acids. V gave up 6 bases and J gave up 2 bases; unmatched junction bases: 3. Germline CDR1 reads SGHAT; CDR2 reads FQNNGV. Written as DNA, the CDR3 is TGTGCCAGCAGACCGACAGGGAACTATGGCTACACCTTC. Residues: CASRPTGNYGYTF.

This clonotype was observed many times. V is TRBV28 and J is TRBJ2-7, with 8 bases identical to TRBD1. Per the germline V gene, CDR1 is MDHEN and CDR2 is SYDVKM. V dropped 5 bases and J dropped 0; count of bases not matched to a gene: 3. The length of the CDR3 is 14 residues. The CDR3 DNA reads TGTGCCAGCAGTGGCCAGGGGGCCTCCTACGAGCAGTACTTC. It encodes CASSGQGASYEQYF.

This clonotype has more than one count but fewer than ten. The chain joins TRBV20-1 to TRBJ1-2; tentatively, D is TRBD1 (5 bases). With 6 bases removed from V and 4 bases from J, the gap between germline ends came to 15 bases. This CDR3 has 13 amino acids. Germline lookup yields CDR1 DFQATT and CDR2 SNEGSKA (reference sequence). This chain's CDR3 is CSARPWGVYGYTF. As DNA, the CDR3 is TGCAGTGCCAGACCCTGGGGGGTCTATGGCTACACCTTC.

Comment on this clonotype: Possible read error: a much larger clone is one base away. The chain carries TRBV6-1 and TRBJ1-5; a possible D gene is TRBD1 (5 bases). Germline V gives CDR1 MNHNS, CDR2 SASEGT. This CDR3 contains 17 residues. In DNA form, the CDR3 reads TGTGCCAGAAGTGAACCAGGACCGGGACCTAGCAATCAGCCCCAGCATTTT. This gives the protein CARSEPGPGPSNQPQHF.

This clonotype was counted between two and nine times. The J gene is TRBJ1-5, the V gene TRBV27, with D unresolved. CDR1 is MNHEY, CDR2 SMNVEV, per germline (reference sequence). This CDR3 contains 14 residues. V was trimmed by 10 bases and J by 1 base, leaving 14 bases between them. This CDR3 reads CATAPGVSNQPQHF. The CDR3 DNA is TGTGCCACGGCACCCGGGGTGAGCAATCAGCCCCAGCATTTT.

The rearrangement links TRBV12-3 or TRBV12-4 to TRBJ2-2, with D perhaps TRBD1 (5 bases). V gave up 5 bases and J gave up 6 bases, with 13 bases separating them. The CDR3 totals 14 residues. The CDR3 spells CASSRSGLSGELFF. CDR3 sequence (DNA): TGTGCCAGCAGTCGTTCAGGGTTGTCCGGGGAGCTGTTTTTT.

In its sample, this clonotype was seen a few times. The chain combines TRBV6-5 with TRBJ2-2, with D perhaps matching TRBD2 (6 bases). This CDR3 is built from 14 residues. CDR1 is MNHEY and CDR2 is SVGAGI in the germline V gene. V gave up 4 bases and J gave up 8 bases, with 14 bases separating them. The CDR3 here is CASSFGLSGGELFF. CDR3 coding DNA: TGTGCCAGCAGTTTCGGACTAAGTGGTGGGGAGCTGTTTTTT.

This clonotype was counted ten times or more. This chain joins TRBV28 and TRBJ2-2; 9 bases agree with TRBD1. This CDR3 is built from 16 residues. Unmatched junction bases numbered 7, after V lost 7 bases and J lost 1 base. Germline V gene lookup returns CDR1 MDHEN and CDR2 SYDVKM. CDR3 DNA sequence: TGTGCCAGCATCACACCGGGACAGGGGAACACCGGGGAGCTGTTTTTT. It yields the protein CASITPGQGNTGELFF.

This clonotype was detected ten times or more. The chain employs TRBV9 and TRBJ2-1, with 9 bases identical to TRBD2. Germline trimming cut 3 bases from V and 3 bases from J; bases unmatched to any gene: 4. The CDR3 covers 15 residues. CDR1 SGDLS and CDR2 YYNGEE come from the germline V gene. The DNA of the CDR3 is TGTGCCAGCAGCGCCCTAGCGGGGAGCTACAATGAGCAGTTCTTC. Amino acids: CASSALAGSYNEQFF.

This clonotype was counted between two and nine times. The genes are TRBV20-1 and TRBJ1-5; D perhaps matches TRBD1 (5 bases). This CDR3 has 15 residues. CDR1 and CDR2 from the germline V gene are DFQATT and SNEGSKA (reference sequence). V lost 0 bases to trimming and J lost 0 bases, with 9 bases between them. CDR3 DNA: TGCAGTGCTAGAGATCAGGGAAATAGCAATCAGCCCCAGCATTTT. Its translation: CSARDQGNSNQPQHF.

This clonotype was detected many times. This sequence joins TRBV12-3 or TRBV12-4 and TRBJ1-1, with D perhaps matching TRBD1 (6 bases). The CDR3 is made up of 13 amino acids. V was trimmed by 8 bases and J by 1 base, leaving 11 bases between them. The CDR3 DNA reads TGTGCCAGCCGTCGGACAGAGAACACTGAAGCTTTCTTT. This encodes CASRRTENTEAFF.